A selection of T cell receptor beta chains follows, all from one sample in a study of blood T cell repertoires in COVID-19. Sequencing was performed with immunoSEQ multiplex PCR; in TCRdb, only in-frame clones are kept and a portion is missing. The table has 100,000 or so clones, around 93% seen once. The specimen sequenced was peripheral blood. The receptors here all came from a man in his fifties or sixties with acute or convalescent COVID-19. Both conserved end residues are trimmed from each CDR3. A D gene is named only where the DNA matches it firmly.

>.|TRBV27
ASSLRGMGQF
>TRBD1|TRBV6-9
ASSSEDRDVSYEQY
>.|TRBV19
ASSIWRDNEAF
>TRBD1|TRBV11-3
ASSLFQQGVAVENSPLH
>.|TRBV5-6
ASSLGAGGGLGSPLH
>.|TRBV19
ASSIGGQSTDTQY
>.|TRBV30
AWSDLGAQPQH
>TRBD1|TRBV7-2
ASSRQGMTYGYT
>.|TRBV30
AWSGGDFPREYSNQPQH
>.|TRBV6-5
ASSYSGAYGYT
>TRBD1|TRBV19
VTRRVSGGNNYGYT
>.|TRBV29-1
SVAVGGFFTEAF
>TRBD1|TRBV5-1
ASSLQGAGELF
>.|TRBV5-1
ASSFSETQY
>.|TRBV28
ASSLSYTEAF
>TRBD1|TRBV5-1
ASSRGTGGTNEKLF
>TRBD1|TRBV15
ATSSLSDRANTEAF
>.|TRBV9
ASSVGWEMGGKNIQY
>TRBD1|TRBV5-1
ASSSSTGAQGYT
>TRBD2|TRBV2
ASRLAGATDTQY
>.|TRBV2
ARSTTGMNTEAF
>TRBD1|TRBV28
ASSLNRGVTEAF
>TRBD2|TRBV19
ASSLRLAGTETQY
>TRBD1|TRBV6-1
ASSDISGGGYT
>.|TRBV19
ASSQNSLNTEAF
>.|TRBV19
ASIPDRNPGELF
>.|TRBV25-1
ASSEDGYRRQPYGYT
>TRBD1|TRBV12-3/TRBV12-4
ASRQGTTDTQY
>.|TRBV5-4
ASTGRGVITGGYT
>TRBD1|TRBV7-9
ASSLRTGNMNTEAF
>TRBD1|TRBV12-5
ASGPRGLLGETQY
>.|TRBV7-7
ASSLGAGSTGELF
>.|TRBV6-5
ASRIFYSTNTEAF
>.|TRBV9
ASSPFTANTEAF
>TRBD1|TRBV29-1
SATDRGRNTEAF
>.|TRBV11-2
ASSLEGARNTEAF
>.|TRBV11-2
ASSLDPIWRGTGELF
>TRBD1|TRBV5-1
ASSLDTGDGEQF
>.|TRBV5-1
ASSLRQMNTEAF
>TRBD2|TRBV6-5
ASSTRERGYEQY
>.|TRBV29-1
SADRPGNYGYT